The rows below give T cell receptor beta chains drawn from one sample of a study of OX40 agonist ivuxolimab in advanced cancers. Clones were read by immunoSEQ multiplex PCR, and TCRdb kept only the in-frame ones, dropping some. The repertoire holds 70,000 to 100,000 clones, 89% seen once, with 0.38% in the top ten. The sample in question was CD4+ or CD8+ T cells sorted from blood, obtained in a trial of the OX40 agonist ivuxolimab. The receptors shown here come from an adult with an advanced solid tumor such as melanoma, head and neck, liver or kidney cancer. The conserved cysteine and the conserved F or W are not part of the CDR3 here. Fields, in order: V gene, J gene, CDR3 length, CDR3 protein.

>TRBV18|TRBJ2-5|10
ASSMNQETQY
>TRBV6-5|TRBJ1-1|11
ASSFADRVGAF
>TRBV20-1|TRBJ1-1|9
SAQTNTEAF
>TRBV10-1|TRBJ2-2|16
ASSARLAGGPYTGELF
>TRBV2|TRBJ2-1|9
ASREPGRFF
>TRBV11-3|TRBJ1-5|13
ASSLQGMGNQPQH
>TRBV2|TRBJ2-1|10
ASSVLGNEQF
>TRBV18|TRBJ2-2|14
ASSPLAGPNTGELF
>TRBV13|TRBJ2-3|14
ASSVIAGRGTDTQY
>TRBV19|TRBJ1-1|11
ASTKKSNTEAF
>TRBV19|TRBJ1-5|13
ASGQGKYSNQPQH
>TRBV6-1|TRBJ1-1|13
ASTPGQGARTEAF
>TRBV7-8|TRBJ2-6|12
ASSLSSGANVLT
>TRBV2|TRBJ2-6|13
ASSGTGTGANVLT
>TRBV19|TRBJ2-2|12
ASSGTGGTGELF
>TRBV6-4|TRBJ2-7|12
ASINRDRPYEQY
>TRBV30|TRBJ1-5|12
AWKGTGDSQPQH
>TRBV19|TRBJ2-2|14
ASSISSGRTTGELF
>TRBV5-1|TRBJ2-3|11
ASSLGIADTQY
>TRBV10-2|TRBJ2-1|11
ASSGRAGNEQF
>TRBV5-1|TRBJ2-1|14
ASSSLLIAGRNEQF
>TRBV15|TRBJ2-3|14
ATSRGPGGQSDPQY
>TRBV27|NA|12
ASSLSRAGFEQY
>TRBV7-9|TRBJ2-2|13
ASSHSGANTGELF
>TRBV6-5|TRBJ2-5|12
ASSYGARQETQY
>TRBV19|TRBJ1-1|11
ASSIGTTGEAF
>TRBV7-3|TRBJ1-5|14
ASSPWTGYSNQPQH
>TRBV4-1|TRBJ1-3|17
ASSQDRVRPDWSWNTIY